One TCR beta chain is described in this entry. The data are from a study of sequential checkpoint blockade in melanoma. Study-wide background: Arm A got nivolumab then ipilimumab; arm B the reverse, 1:1. Maintenance nivolumab came after either treatment sequence.

In germline, CDR1 is GTSNPN, CDR2 SVGIG (reference sequence). The ends were cut back, 2 bases at V and 12 bases at J, with 19 bases in the middle. The CDR3 has 13 amino acids. Repertoires were generated with immunoSEQ multiplex PCR, while TCRdb's copy carries only in-frame clones and drops some. The sample comprises about 11,000 clones, 60% to 80% of which are singletons, and 9% to 12% rests with the top ten. Sample treatment: randomized to nivolumab then ipilimumab (arm A) or the reverse (arm B). Patients had received no earlier DNA-damaging chemotherapy. The chain employs TRBV30 and TRBJ1-1, with a possible D match to TRBD1 (5 bases). This specimen was CD8+ T cells sorted from blood (inferred from file names), taken from a patient given nivolumab and ipilimumab in sequence. The sequence came from a human donor with melanoma. The CDR3 sequence: CAWSPNRGGVSFF. The CDR3 DNA reads TGTGCCTGGAGTCCCAATCGGGGGGGGGTATCTTTCTTT.